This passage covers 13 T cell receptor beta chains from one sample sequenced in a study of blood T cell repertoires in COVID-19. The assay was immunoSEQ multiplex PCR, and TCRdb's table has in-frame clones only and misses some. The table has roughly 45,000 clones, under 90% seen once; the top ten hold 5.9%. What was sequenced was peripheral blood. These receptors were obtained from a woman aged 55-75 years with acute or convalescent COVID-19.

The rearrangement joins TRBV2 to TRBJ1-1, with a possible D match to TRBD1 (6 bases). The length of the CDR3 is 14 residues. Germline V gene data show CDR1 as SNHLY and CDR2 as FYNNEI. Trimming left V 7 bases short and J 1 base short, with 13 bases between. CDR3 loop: CASKTDSRNTEAFF. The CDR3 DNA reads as TGTGCCAGCAAAACGGACAGTAGGAACACTGAAGCTTTCTTT.

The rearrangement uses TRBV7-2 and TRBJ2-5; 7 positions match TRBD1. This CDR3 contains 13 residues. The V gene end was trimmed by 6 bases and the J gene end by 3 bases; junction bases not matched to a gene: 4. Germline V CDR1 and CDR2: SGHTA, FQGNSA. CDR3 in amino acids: CASRLTGEETQYF. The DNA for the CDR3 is TGTGCCAGCAGACTTACAGGGGAAGAGACCCAGTACTTC. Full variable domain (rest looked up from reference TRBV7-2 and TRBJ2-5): GAGVSQSPSNKVTEKGKDVELRCDPISGHTALYWYRQSLGQGLEFLIYFQGNSAPDKSGLPSDRFSAERTGGSVSTLTIQRTQQEDSAVYLCASRLTGEETQYFGPGTRLLVL.

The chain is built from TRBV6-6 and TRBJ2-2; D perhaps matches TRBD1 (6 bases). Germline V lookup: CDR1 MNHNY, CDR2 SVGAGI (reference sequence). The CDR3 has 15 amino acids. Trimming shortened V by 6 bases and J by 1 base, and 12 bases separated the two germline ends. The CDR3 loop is CASSPGQLNTGELFF. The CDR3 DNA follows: TGTGCCAGCAGCCCCGGACAGTTGAACACCGGGGAGCTGTTTTTT.

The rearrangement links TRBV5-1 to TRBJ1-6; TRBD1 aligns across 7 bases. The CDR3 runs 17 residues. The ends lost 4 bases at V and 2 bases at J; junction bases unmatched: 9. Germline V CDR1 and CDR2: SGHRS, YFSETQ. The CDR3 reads CASSTTMQGAYNSPLHF. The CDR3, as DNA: TGCGCCAGCAGCACGACTATGCAGGGGGCCTATAATTCACCCCTCCACTTT.

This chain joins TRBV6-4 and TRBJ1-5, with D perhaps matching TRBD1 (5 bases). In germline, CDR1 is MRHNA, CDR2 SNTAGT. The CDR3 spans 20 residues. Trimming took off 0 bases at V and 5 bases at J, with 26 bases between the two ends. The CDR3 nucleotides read TGTGCCAGCAGTGACTCCCAGTGGGGCAGGGAGGGAAACATTGATCAGCCCCAGCATTTT. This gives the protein CASSDSQWGREGNIDQPQHF.

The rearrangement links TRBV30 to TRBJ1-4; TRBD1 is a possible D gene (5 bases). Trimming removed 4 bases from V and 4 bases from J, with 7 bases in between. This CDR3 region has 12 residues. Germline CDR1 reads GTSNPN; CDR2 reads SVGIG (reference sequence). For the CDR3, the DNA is TGTGCCTGGACAGGGAATAATGAAAAACTGTTTTTT. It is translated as CAWTGNNEKLFF.

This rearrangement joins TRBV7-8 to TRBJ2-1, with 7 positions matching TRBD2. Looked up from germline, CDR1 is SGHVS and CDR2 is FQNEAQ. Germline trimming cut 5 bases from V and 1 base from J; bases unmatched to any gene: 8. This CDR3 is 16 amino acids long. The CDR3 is CASSPLGGVSYNEQFF. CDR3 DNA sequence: TGTGCCAGCAGCCCTTTGGGGGGGGTTTCCTACAATGAGCAGTTCTTC. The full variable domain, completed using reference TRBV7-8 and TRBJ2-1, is GAGVSQSPRYKVAKRGQDVALRCDPISGHVSLFWYQQALGQGPEFLTYFQNEAQLDKSGLPSDRFFAERPEGSVSTLKIQRTQQEDSAVYLCASSPLGGVSYNEQFFGPGTRLTVL.

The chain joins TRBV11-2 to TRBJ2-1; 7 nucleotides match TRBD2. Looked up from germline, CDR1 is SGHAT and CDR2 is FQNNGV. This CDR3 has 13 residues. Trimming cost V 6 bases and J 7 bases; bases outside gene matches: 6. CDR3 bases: TGTGCCAGCAGGCTCTTGGGGGGGAATGAGCAGTTCTTC. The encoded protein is CASRLLGGNEQFF.

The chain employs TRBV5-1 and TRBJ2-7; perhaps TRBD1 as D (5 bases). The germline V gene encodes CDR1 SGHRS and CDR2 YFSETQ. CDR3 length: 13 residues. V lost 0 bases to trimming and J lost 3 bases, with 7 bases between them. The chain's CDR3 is CASSLGQIYEQYF. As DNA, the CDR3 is TGCGCCAGCAGCTTGGGACAGATCTACGAGCAGTACTTC.

The CDR3 reads CASRLAYEQYF. In DNA, the CDR3 is TGTGCCAGCAGACTAGCTTACGAGCAGTACTTC. The chain couples TRBV2 to TRBJ2-7, with D perhaps TRBD2 (6 bases). CDR3 length: 11 amino acids. V gave up 6 bases and J gave up 4 bases, with 7 bases separating them. CDR1 and CDR2 from the germline V gene are SNHLY and FYNNEI.

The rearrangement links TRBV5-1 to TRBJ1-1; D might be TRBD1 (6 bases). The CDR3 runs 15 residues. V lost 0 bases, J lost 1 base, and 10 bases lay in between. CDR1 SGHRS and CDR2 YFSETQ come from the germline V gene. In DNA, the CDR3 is TGCGCCAGCAGCTTGGCCGGGACACGGAACACTGAAGCTTTCTTT. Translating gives CASSLAGTRNTEAFF.

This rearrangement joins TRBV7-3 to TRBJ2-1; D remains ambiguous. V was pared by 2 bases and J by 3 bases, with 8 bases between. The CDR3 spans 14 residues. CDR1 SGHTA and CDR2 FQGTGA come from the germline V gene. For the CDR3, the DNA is TGTGCCAGCAGCTTACTGGGCAGCTACAATGAGCAGTTCTTC. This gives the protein CASSLLGSYNEQFF.

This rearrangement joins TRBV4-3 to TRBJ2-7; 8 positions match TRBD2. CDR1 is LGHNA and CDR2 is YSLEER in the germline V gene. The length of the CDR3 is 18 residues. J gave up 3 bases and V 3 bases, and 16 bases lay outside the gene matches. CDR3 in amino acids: CASSQSRGAGGLHYEQYF. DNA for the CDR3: TGCGCCAGCAGCCAGTCTAGAGGGGCGGGAGGCCTTCACTACGAGCAGTACTTC.